Shown below are 15 T cell receptor beta chains from a single sample sequenced in a study of beta chain features in type 1 diabetes (dated by TCRdb to 2016 to 2019). These receptors' antigens are unknown. Paper-wide results and their limitations: In all four CD4+ subsets, TCRB CDR3 length was moderately but significantly shorter in type 1 diabetes patients.

Libraries were made using the immunoSEQ multiplex PCR assay. The entire isolated RNA was reverse transcribed using the High Capacity cDNA Reverse Transcription Kit, and thus expressed TCRB transcripts were sequenced. TCRdb limited this immuneACCESS table to in-frame rearrangements with V and J called. A share of clones is missing; checked studies link under half to unresolved V genes, and the rest is unexplained. The sample has 600,000 to 700,000 clones on record, 9.5% to 15% of them singletons. More than 0.1% of the sample lies in the top ten. Source material: naive CD4+ T cells from blood. The cell subset or site label of this sample denotes: true naive CD4+ T cells. The receptors shown here come from a man between 25 and 39 years old with type 1 diabetes.

This clone has just a few counts. The genes are TRBV2 and TRBJ2-5; D gene uncertain. The CDR3 has 13 residues. The germline V and J ends were trimmed by 3 bases and 5 bases, with 10 bases remaining between them. The germline V gene has CDR1 SNHLY and CDR2 FYNNEI. As DNA, the CDR3 is TGTGCCAGCAGTGAGGGCCCCGTTGAGACCCAGTACTTC. Translating it yields CASSEGPVETQYF.

The J gene is TRBJ2-2, the V gene TRBV14; D ambiguous. The CDR3 spans 14 residues. V lost 5 bases and J 5 bases, leaving 12 bases between the germline ends. Looked up from germline, CDR1 is SGHDN and CDR2 is FVKESK. The CDR3 is CASSLHLGTGELFF. The DNA of the CDR3 is TGTGCCAGCAGCTTACACCTGGGGACCGGGGAGCTGTTTTTT. The whole variable domain, filled in from reference TRBV14 and TRBJ2-2, reads EAGVTQFPSHSVIEKGQTVTLRCDPISGHDNLYWYRRVMGKEIKFLLHFVKESKQDESGMPNNRFLAERTGGTYSTLKVQPAELEDSGVYFCASSLHLGTGELFFGEGSRLTVL.

The rearrangement links TRBV11-2 to TRBJ1-2; a weak D match, TRBD1 (5 bases). The V gene lost 1 base and the J gene lost 6 bases, with 12 bases spanning the gap. The CDR3 is 14 residues long. CDR1 and CDR2 from the germline V gene are SGHAT and FQNNGV. CDR3 coding DNA: TGTGCCAGCAGCTTAGGGGCAGGGAGTGATGGCTACACCTTC. It encodes CASSLGAGSDGYTF.

This clone was counted between two and nine times. CDR3 amino acids: CASSAGTGYGYTF. The CDR3 bases are TGTGCCAGCTCAGCCGGGACAGGCTATGGCTACACCTTC. J is TRBJ1-2 and V is TRBV18, with 8 bases matching TRBD1. Germline V gene sequence: CDR1 KGHSH, CDR2 LQKENI. Losses at the gene ends were 5 bases for V and 4 bases for J; bases not matched to a gene: 3. The CDR3 is 13 residues long. The complete variable domain, with remaining parts taken from reference TRBV18 and TRBJ1-2, reads NAGVMQNPRHLVRRRGQEARLRCSPMKGHSHVYWYRQLPEEGLKFMVYLQKENIIDESGMPKERFSAEFPKEGPSILRIQQVVRGDSAAYFCASSAGTGYGYTFGSGTRLTVV.

The V call is TRBV10-3, the J call TRBJ2-6, with 7 bases that match TRBD1. V lost 6 bases and J lost 0; bases outside the gene matches: 8. Germline V gene sequence: CDR1 ENHRY, CDR2 SYGVKD. The CDR3 is 17 amino acids. CDR3 protein: CAISRDSSSSGANVLTF. In DNA form, the CDR3 reads TGTGCCATCAGCAGGGACAGCTCCAGCTCTGGGGCCAACGTCCTGACTTTC.

The table lists this clone with a few counts. V and J are TRBV5-1 and TRBJ2-3; no clear D. The V gene lost 7 bases and the J gene lost 0 bases, with 6 bases spanning the gap. Germline values: CDR1 SGHRS, CDR2 YFSETQ. The CDR3 runs 12 residues. Here the CDR3 reads CASGPSTDTQYF. The DNA of the CDR3 is TGCGCCAGCGGACCCAGCACAGATACGCAGTATTTT.

A few counts support this clone. The V and J genes are TRBV29-1 and TRBJ2-7, with D possibly being TRBD1 (5 bases). Germline V gene lookup returns CDR1 SQVTM and CDR2 ANQGSEA. The CDR3 has 13 residues. V gave up 6 bases and J gave up 6 bases, with 18 bases separating them. The CDR3 nucleotides are TGCAGCGTCAGGGAAACTGAATTAACCGAGCAGTACTTC. It codes for CSVRETELTEQYF.

The chain employs TRBV5-1 and TRBJ2-2; the D gene is possibly TRBD2 (5 bases). Germline V CDR1 and CDR2: SGHRS, YFSETQ. The ends were cut back, 3 bases at V and 3 bases at J, with 12 bases in the middle. There are 15 residues in the CDR3. The chain's CDR3 is CASSSSNGDTGELFF. The CDR3 nucleotides read TGCGCCAGCAGCTCATCCAACGGGGACACCGGGGAGCTGTTTTTT.

The J gene is TRBJ1-5, the V gene TRBV19; 10 nucleotides align to TRBD1. Germline values: CDR1 LNHDA, CDR2 SQIVND (reference sequence). The CDR3 runs to 15 residues. Trimming at V came to 6 bases and at J to 7 bases, leaving 9 bases not matched to a gene. Here the CDR3 DNA reads TGTGCCAGTAGCTTGGAGACAGGGGGCAGGCAGCCCCAGCATTTT. Encoded protein: CASSLETGGRQPQHF.

This clone has only a few counts. J is TRBJ1-5 and V is TRBV9, with D unclear. The CDR3 loop spans 15 amino acids. Trimming pared 4 bases from V and 2 bases from J, leaving 13 bases between. Germline V CDR1 and CDR2: SGDLS, YYNGEE. This CDR3 reads CASSYDLEGNQPQHF. CDR3 DNA sequence: TGTGCCAGCAGCTACGACCTAGAGGGCAATCAGCCCCAGCATTTT.

The CDR3 DNA reads as TGCGCCAGCAGCATCCGACTAGCAACCAATGAGCAGTTCTTC. Amino acid sequence: CASSIRLATNEQFF. The rearrangement links TRBV5-1 to TRBJ2-1, with 7 bases identical to TRBD2. The CDR3 spans 14 residues. Germline-derived CDR1 and CDR2 are SGHRS and YFSETQ. With V trimmed by 4 bases and J by 6 bases, 7 bases remained unmatched.

The chain joins TRBV20-1 to TRBJ1-2; D remains ambiguous. The length of the CDR3 is 9 residues. The germline V gene encodes CDR1 DFQATT and CDR2 SNEGSKA (reference sequence). V lost 6 bases to trimming and J lost 6 bases, with 5 bases between them. The CDR3 DNA follows: TGCAGTGCCAAAAATGGCTACACCTTC. Its translation is CSAKNGYTF.

This clone showed up just a few times. V usage is TRBV4-3 and J usage is TRBJ1-2, with TRBD1 as a possible D gene (5 bases). CDR1 and CDR2 (germline): LGHNA, YSLEER. The CDR3 has 14 amino acids. V lost 0 bases and J 9 bases, leaving 14 bases between the germline ends. In nucleotides, the CDR3 is TGCGCCAGCAGCCAAGACAGGGAAATAAAAAGCTACACCTTC. Translated: CASSQDREIKSYTF.

This chain joins TRBV5-1 and TRBJ2-5; 7 positions match TRBD1. V lost 0 bases to trimming and J lost 2 bases; unmatched junction nucleotides: 7. This CDR3 spans 16 amino acids. In germline, CDR1 is SGHRS, CDR2 YFSETQ. The CDR3 loop reads CASSLGITGAQETQYF. The CDR3 DNA reads as TGCGCCAGCAGCTTGGGGATTACAGGGGCTCAAGAGACCCAGTACTTC.

Only a few counts were recorded for this clone. CDR3 residues: CASSERTGGFDNEQFF. Here the CDR3 DNA reads TGTGCCAGCAGCGAGCGGACAGGGGGTTTTGACAATGAGCAGTTCTTC. V gene TRBV5-8 combines with J gene TRBJ2-1; 10 positions agree with TRBD1. Germline V gives CDR1 SGHTS, CDR2 YDEGEE. This CDR3 is built from 16 residues. The V gene end was trimmed by 4 bases and the J gene end by 5 bases; junction bases not matched to a gene: 9.